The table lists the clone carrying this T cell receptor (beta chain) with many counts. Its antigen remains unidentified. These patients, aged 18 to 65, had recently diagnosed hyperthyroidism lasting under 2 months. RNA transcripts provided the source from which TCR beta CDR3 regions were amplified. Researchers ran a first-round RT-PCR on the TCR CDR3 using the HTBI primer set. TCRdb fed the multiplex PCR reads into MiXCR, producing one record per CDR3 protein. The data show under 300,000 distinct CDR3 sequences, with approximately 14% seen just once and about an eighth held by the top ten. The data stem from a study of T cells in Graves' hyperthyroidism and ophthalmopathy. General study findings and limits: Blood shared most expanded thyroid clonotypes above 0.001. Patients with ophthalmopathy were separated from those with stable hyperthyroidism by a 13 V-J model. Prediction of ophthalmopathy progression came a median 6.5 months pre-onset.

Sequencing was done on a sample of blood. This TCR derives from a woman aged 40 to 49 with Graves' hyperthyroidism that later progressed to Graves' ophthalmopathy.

CDR3 residues: CASSQVPAGGLQETQYF. In DNA form, the CDR3 reads TGTGCCAGCAGCCAAGTCCCCGCGGGAGGCCTCCAAGAGACCCAGTACTTC. The rearrangement joins TRBV3-1 to TRBJ2-5; 8 bases line up with TRBD2. CDR1 LGHDT and CDR2 YNNKEL come from the germline V gene (reference sequence). The CDR3 sequence is 17 residues long. V shed 1 base and J 1 base; nucleotides not matched to a gene: 8.